A single sample gave rise to the 27 T cell receptor beta chains below, sequenced in a study of blood T cell repertoires in COVID-19. The table came from immunoSEQ multiplex PCR; TCRdb's copy has only in-frame clones and leaves some out. The repertoire includes some 150,000 clones, nearly 80% of them detected once, and over 2.5% sits in the top ten. Sequenced input: PBMCs or T cells enriched from blood (not recorded which). Receptors were obtained from a woman between 45 and 60 years old who had recovered from COVID-19.

The chain links TRBV18 to TRBJ1-6, with D perhaps TRBD1 (5 bases). V shed 2 bases and J shed 3 bases, with 8 bases lying between them. Germline CDR1 KGHSH, CDR2 LQKENI. This CDR3 contains 15 residues. The CDR3 spells CASSPTGFYNSPLHF. The CDR3 bases are TGTGCCAGCTCACCAACAGGATTCTATAATTCACCCCTCCACTTT. Filled out from reference TRBV18 and TRBJ1-6, the complete variable domain reads NAGVMQNPRHLVRRRGQEARLRCSPMKGHSHVYWYRQLPEEGLKFMVYLQKENIIDESGMPKERFSAEFPKEGPSILRIQQVVRGDSAAYFCASSPTGFYNSPLHFGNGTRLTVT.

V gene TRBV19 combines with J gene TRBJ2-2, with D unclear. The CDR3 consists of 13 residues. V was pared by 7 bases and J by 1 base, with 7 bases between. The germline CDR1 and CDR2 sequences are LNHDA and SQIVND (reference sequence). The CDR3 spells CASNQRNTGELFF. The CDR3 nucleotides read TGTGCCAGTAACCAGCGGAACACCGGGGAGCTGTTTTTT.

The gene calls are TRBV25-1 and TRBJ2-7; a possible D gene is TRBD1 (5 bases). This CDR3 is 14 amino acids long. CDR1 is MGHDK and CDR2 is SYGVNS in the germline V gene. V lost 4 bases and J 6 bases, leaving 16 bases between the germline ends. The CDR3: CASSVQAPRSEQYF. In nucleotides, the CDR3 is TGTGCCAGCAGTGTACAGGCCCCCAGATCCGAGCAGTACTTC.

V and J are TRBV7-2 and TRBJ1-1, with D uncertain. The V and J ends lost 5 bases and 4 bases respectively, with 17 bases between them. Germline values: CDR1 SGHTA, CDR2 FQGNSA. The CDR3 is 15 amino acids. The DNA for the CDR3 is TGTGCCAGCAGCCCAGCGGTGGTGGGAGGCACTGAAGCTTTCTTT. Encoded protein: CASSPAVVGGTEAFF.

This CDR3 is CASGLGTGVHTGELFF. CDR3 DNA sequence: TGTGCTAGTGGTTTGGGAACAGGGGTCCACACCGGGGAGCTGTTTTTT. The gene calls are TRBV12-5 and TRBJ2-2, with 7 bases lining up with TRBD1. Germline CDR1 reads LGHNT; CDR2 reads FRNRAP. The V segment lost 1 base and the J segment 3 bases; nucleotides outside the gene matches: 5. The CDR3 is made up of 16 amino acids. Supplemented by reference TRBV12-5 and TRBJ2-2, the full variable domain reads DARVTQTPRHKVTEMGQEVTMRCQPILGHNTVFWYRQTMMQGLELLAYFRNRAPLDDSGMPKDRFSAEMPDATLATLKIQPSEPRDSAVYFCASGLGTGVHTGELFFGEGSRLTVL.

This clone was observed a few times. V gene TRBV5-6 combines with J gene TRBJ1-1; 8 bases match TRBD1. The CDR3 loop spans 15 amino acids. J lost 5 bases, V lost 4 bases, and 10 bases had no gene match. Germline-derived CDR1 and CDR2 are SGHDT and YYEEEE. The CDR3 DNA reads TGTGCCAGCAGCGCCTCCGACAGGGGTGGTACTGAAGCTTTCTTT. Translating it yields CASSASDRGGTEAFF.

V is TRBV4-1 and J is TRBJ1-5; D call uncertain. CDR1 MGHRA and CDR2 YSYEKL come from the germline V gene. Trimming stripped 0 bases from V and 1 base from J, with 4 bases between. The CDR3 has 14 amino acids. Here the CDR3 reads CASSQDRSNQPQHF. As DNA, the CDR3 is TGCGCCAGCAGCCAAGACAGGAGCAATCAGCCCCAGCATTTT.

The rearrangement links TRBV10-2 to TRBJ2-1; 7 bases agree with TRBD2. Germline V gives CDR1 WSHSY, CDR2 SAAADI. The CDR3 has 16 amino acids. The V gene end was trimmed by 6 bases and the J gene end by 4 bases; junction bases not matched to a gene: 12. The CDR3 protein is CASRREGRGMYNEQFF. The DNA of the CDR3 is TGCGCCAGCAGAAGGGAGGGGCGGGGAATGTACAATGAGCAGTTCTTC.

CDR3 amino acids: CASSPAGQGVQRNTIYF. CDR3 sequence (DNA): TGTGCCAGCTCACCCGCGGGACAGGGGGTACAACGAAACACCATATATTTT. V gene TRBV18 combines with J gene TRBJ1-3, with TRBD1 matching over 11 bases. Trimming removed 3 bases from V and 5 bases from J; junction bases left unmatched: 9. Germline CDR1 is KGHSH and CDR2 is LQKENI. This CDR3 is 17 amino acids long.

J is TRBJ1-3 and V is TRBV6-5, with D possibly TRBD1 on 6 matching bases. Trimming removed 6 bases from V and 2 bases from J, with 8 bases in between. The CDR3 runs to 13 residues. The germline CDR1 and CDR2 sequences are MNHEY and SVGAGI. The chain's CDR3 is CASRGAPGNTIYF. The CDR3 DNA follows: TGTGCCAGCAGGGGGGCTCCTGGAAACACCATATATTTT.

The chain joins TRBV28 to TRBJ2-5; TRBD1 matches at 9 bases. This CDR3 is built from 13 residues. Trimming at V came to 6 bases and at J to 4 bases, leaving 3 bases not matched to a gene. CDR1 and CDR2 (germline): MDHEN, SYDVKM. CDR3 coding DNA: TGTGCCAGCAGCCCGACAGGGGGAGAGACCCAGTACTTC. Encoded protein: CASSPTGGETQYF.

The J gene is TRBJ2-1, the V gene TRBV6-4; 11 bases line up with TRBD2. CDR3 length: 16 residues. Germline V lookup: CDR1 MRHNA, CDR2 SNTAGT. J lost 4 bases, V lost 4 bases, and 6 bases had no gene match. The CDR3 here is CASSASSGGPYNEQFF. The CDR3 DNA reads TGTGCCAGCAGTGCATCTAGCGGGGGGCCGTACAATGAGCAGTTCTTC.

V gene TRBV7-9 combines with J gene TRBJ2-3; 9 bases are a match to TRBD2. Unmatched junction bases numbered 8, after V lost 0 bases and J lost 7 bases. From germline, CDR1 is SEHNR and CDR2 FQNEAQ (reference sequence). The CDR3 is made up of 16 amino acids. CDR3 in DNA: TGTGCCAGCAGCTTAGCGGGCGGCGGGGGGGCAAATACGCAGTATTTT. This codes for CASSLAGGGGANTQYF.

J is TRBJ2-2 and V is TRBV21-1; the listed D gene, TRBD1, was not tested against the DNA. TRBV21-1 is an annotated pseudogene. The CDR3 consists of 15 residues. Written as DNA, the CDR3 is TGTGCCAGCAGCCTCCTTTCAGAATTCACCGGGGAGCTGTTTTTT. This translates into CASSLLSEFTGELFF.

The gene calls are TRBV19 and TRBJ1-2; weak D call: TRBD1 (6 bases). The V end lost 5 bases, the J end lost 4 bases, and 23 bases lay between the germline ends. The CDR3 is made up of 17 amino acids. Per germline, CDR1 LNHDA and CDR2 SQIVND (reference sequence). In DNA form, the CDR3 reads TGTGCCAGTAGTCCACAAACAAGACAGGAGTTTAGCTATGGCTACACCTTC. It specifies CASSPQTRQEFSYGYTF.

This clone was seen a few times. V usage is TRBV14 and J usage is TRBJ1-4, with 8 bases matching TRBD1. V shed 5 bases and J 2 bases; nucleotides not matched to a gene: 4. The length of the CDR3 is 15 residues. Germline lookup yields CDR1 SGHDN and CDR2 FVKESK. CDR3 in amino acids: CASSSHRGTNEKLFF. The DNA for the CDR3 is TGTGCCAGCAGCTCTCACAGGGGGACTAATGAAAAACTGTTTTTT. Drawing the rest from reference TRBV14 and TRBJ1-4, the complete variable domain is EAGVTQFPSHSVIEKGQTVTLRCDPISGHDNLYWYRRVMGKEIKFLLHFVKESKQDESGMPNNRFLAERTGGTYSTLKVQPAELEDSGVYFCASSSHRGTNEKLFFGSGTQLSVL.

V usage is TRBV10-1 and J usage is TRBJ2-3; D may be TRBD2 (6 bases). The length of the CDR3 is 13 residues. Germline V gene sequence: CDR1 WNHNN, CDR2 SYGVQD (reference sequence). The V and J ends lost 0 bases and 8 bases respectively, with 9 bases between them. CDR3 nucleotide sequence: TGCGCCAGCAGTGAGTCGGTGGAGGGTACGCAGTATTTT. Translation: CASSESVEGTQYF.

This clone was seen more than once but under ten times. The V gene is TRBV27, the J gene TRBJ2-7, with TRBD1 matching over 10 bases. Per germline, CDR1 MNHEY and CDR2 SMNVEV (reference sequence). Trimming removed 5 bases from V and 2 bases from J; junction bases left unmatched: 9. CDR3 length: 16 amino acids. The CDR3 region has the DNA TGTGCCAGCAGTCTGACAGGGGGCCGTTCGACCTACGAGCAGTACTTC. Translating gives CASSLTGGRSTYEQYF.

This chain links TRBV4-2 with TRBJ1-2, with D tentatively TRBD1 (5 bases). Germline V gene sequence: CDR1 LGHNA, CDR2 YNFKEQ. The CDR3 loop spans 12 amino acids. Trimming cost V 3 bases and J 3 bases, with 5 bases left between them. The CDR3 protein is CASSQTDYGYTF. The CDR3 bases are TGTGCCAGCAGCCAGACAGACTATGGCTACACCTTC.

The chain is built from TRBV7-9 and TRBJ2-7, with 7 bases lining up with TRBD1. CDR1 and CDR2 (germline): SEHNR, FQNEAQ (reference sequence). V was clipped by 2 bases and J by 3 bases; unmatched bases: 7. The CDR3 totals 15 residues. DNA of the CDR3: TGTGCCAGCAGCTTAAAAGGGGGCGAATTCTACGAGCAGTACTTC. Translating gives CASSLKGGEFYEQYF.

The chain uses TRBV10-1 and TRBJ2-1; D not resolved. V lost 8 bases and J lost 5, with 19 bases in between. Germline CDR1 WNHNN, CDR2 SYGVQD (reference sequence). The CDR3 is 15 residues long. CDR3 in amino acids: CASSNSVTKNNEQFF. The CDR3 DNA follows: TGCGCCAGCTCCAATTCCGTGACAAAGAACAATGAGCAGTTCTTC.

In its sample, this clone was seen once. The chain joins TRBV5-1 to TRBJ2-1; a possible D gene is TRBD2 (5 bases). Germline V lookup: CDR1 SGHRS, CDR2 YFSETQ. There are 15 residues in the CDR3. The V gene lost 4 bases and the J gene lost 1 base, with 12 bases spanning the gap. The CDR3 reads CASSRAEGSYNEQFF. The DNA for the CDR3 is TGCGCCAGCAGCAGGGCCGAGGGTTCCTACAATGAGCAGTTCTTC.

This chain links TRBV18 with TRBJ2-7; 7 bases are a match to TRBD2. The J segment lost 6 bases and the V segment lost 3 bases, leaving 2 bases of the junction unmatched. Germline assignment: CDR1 KGHSH and CDR2 LQKENI. The length of the CDR3 is 12 residues. The chain's CDR3 is CASSPASGEQYF. The DNA of the CDR3 is TGTGCCAGCTCACCCGCTAGCGGCGAGCAGTACTTC.

The chain joins TRBV12-5 to TRBJ2-1, with 9 bases aligning to TRBD2. In germline, CDR1 is LGHNT, CDR2 FRNRAP. The CDR3 is made up of 13 amino acids. The trim removed 6 bases at V and 9 bases at J, leaving 6 bases unmatched. This CDR3 reads CASGISGGTEQFF. Written as DNA, the CDR3 is TGTGCTAGTGGCATTAGCGGGGGTACTGAGCAGTTCTTC. Looking up the rest from reference TRBV12-5 and TRBJ2-1 gives the full variable domain: DARVTQTPRHKVTEMGQEVTMRCQPILGHNTVFWYRQTMMQGLELLAYFRNRAPLDDSGMPKDRFSAEMPDATLATLKIQPSEPRDSAVYFCASGISGGTEQFFGPGTRLTVL.

The chain is built from TRBV11-3 and TRBJ2-7; D is unresolved. This CDR3 has 13 residues. Trimming cost V 2 bases and J 3 bases, with 8 bases left between them. Germline V CDR1 and CDR2: SGHNT, YENEEA. The CDR3 protein is CASSLSYSYEQYF. In DNA, the CDR3 is TGTGCCAGCAGCTTATCGTACAGCTACGAGCAGTACTTC.

The chain uses TRBV5-4 and TRBJ2-7; 8 bases agree with TRBD2. CDR1 SGHNT and CDR2 YYREEE come from the germline V gene (reference sequence). Trimming took 2 bases from V and 5 from J; bases not matched to a gene: 9. The CDR3 totals 15 residues. The CDR3 here is CASSFVFQGLDEQYF. The CDR3 region has the DNA TGTGCCAGCAGCTTTGTTTTTCAGGGACTAGACGAGCAGTACTTC.

The chain couples TRBV10-3 to TRBJ2-7; a possible D gene is TRBD2 (6 bases). The germline gives CDR1 ENHRY, CDR2 SYGVKD. The CDR3 runs to 15 residues. The ends were cut back, 3 bases at V and 5 bases at J, with 17 bases in the middle. In nucleotides, the CDR3 is TGTGCCATCAGTGACCAGAGCGGGCCCTCGGACGAGCAGTACTTC. Translating gives CAISDQSGPSDEQYF.